What follows are 17 T cell receptor beta chains derived from one specimen sequenced in a study of T cells in Graves' hyperthyroidism and ophthalmopathy. RNA transcripts gave rise to amplified TCR beta CDR3 regions. With the HTBI primer set, the TCR CDR3 went through a first round of RT-PCR. MiXCR was run by TCRdb on the multiplex PCR reads, yielding one entry per CDR3 protein. The table has 650,000 to 750,000 distinct CDR3 sequences, 12% to 15% seen once. What was sequenced was blood. These receptors were obtained from a woman between 18 and 29 years old with Graves' hyperthyroidism.

The chain is built from TRBV19 and TRBJ2-7; TRBD1 aligns across 10 bases. V was pared by 5 bases and J by 7 bases, with 11 bases of the junction left unmatched. CDR1 and CDR2 from the germline V gene are LNHDA and SQIVND (reference sequence). The CDR3 covers 15 residues. The CDR3: CASSLPGQGTGEQYF. The CDR3 nucleotides read TGTGCCAGTAGTTTGCCGGGACAGGGGACGGGAGAGCAGTACTTC.

This clonotype was seen ten or more times. The V call is TRBV5-1, the J call TRBJ2-7; D gene uncertain. Germline V gives CDR1 SGHRS, CDR2 YFSETQ. The V and J ends lost 3 bases and 2 bases respectively, with 12 bases between them. The CDR3 extends over 14 amino acids. In DNA, the CDR3 is TGCGCCAGCAGCTCTACGCCAAATACCTACGAGCAGTACTTC. This sequence encodes CASSSTPNTYEQYF.

Points on this clonotype: This clone may be a read error of a much larger clone one base away. The chain is built from TRBV20-1 and TRBJ2-7, with TRBD2 as a possible D gene (5 bases). The V gene's germline CDR1 is DFQATT and CDR2 SNEGSKA (reference sequence). The CDR3 contains 14 residues. The V end was cut by 3 bases, the J end by 2 bases, with 14 bases between. In DNA form, the CDR3 reads TGCAGTGCTAGGGCTTTCAGAGGGCCCTACGAGCAGTACTTC. Its translation: CSARAFRGPYEQYF.

This clonotype showed up just a few times. The chain joins TRBV24-1 to TRBJ2-1; 9 bases are a match to TRBD1. The V gene's germline CDR1 is KGHDR and CDR2 SFDVKD. V lost 8 bases to trimming and J lost 1 base; unmatched junction nucleotides: 2. The length of the CDR3 is 14 residues. The CDR3 bases are TGTGCCACCAAGGGGACAGGGTCCTACAATGAGCAGTTCTTC. Translating gives CATKGTGSYNEQFF.

V and J are TRBV30 and TRBJ1-6; weak D call: TRBD1 (6 bases). The CDR3 spans 15 residues. Per germline, CDR1 GTSNPN and CDR2 SVGIG (reference sequence). V dropped 0 bases and J dropped 5 bases, with 11 bases sitting between them. CDR3 DNA sequence: TGTGCCTGGAGTGTACTAGGGGGTGATAATTCACCCCTCCACTTT. Residues: CAWSVLGGDNSPLHF. Complete variable domain (other parts from reference TRBV30 and TRBJ1-6): SQTIHQWPATLVQPVGSPLSLECTVEGTSNPNLYWYRQAAGRGLQLLFYSVGIGQISSEVPQNLSASRPQDRQFILSSKKLLLSDSGFYLCAWSVLGGDNSPLHFGNGTRLTVT.

This clonotype appeared once. The rearrangement joins TRBV16 to TRBJ1-6, with D unclear. Deletions cut 4 bases from V and 0 bases from J, with 7 bases between. CDR1 is KGHSY and CDR2 is FQNENV in the germline V gene. The CDR3 covers 15 residues. This chain's CDR3 is CASSRRASYNSPLHF. In nucleotides, the CDR3 is TGTGCCAGCAGCCGGAGGGCCTCCTATAATTCACCCCTCCACTTT.

The sample holds many counts of this clonotype. The V gene is TRBV20-1, the J gene TRBJ2-7; D ambiguous. Trimming shortened V by 5 bases and J by 7 bases, and 12 bases separated the two germline ends. The CDR3 has 11 amino acids. From germline, CDR1 is DFQATT and CDR2 SNEGSKA (reference sequence). In DNA form, the CDR3 reads TGCAGTGCTGCTTCTGGTAGGGAGCAGTACTTC. It translates to CSAASGREQYF.

This chain uses TRBV4-3 with TRBJ2-1; D is possibly TRBD2 (6 bases). CDR1 and CDR2 from the germline V gene are LGHNA and YSLEER. V was trimmed by 2 bases and J by 4 bases, leaving 15 bases between them. This CDR3 is built from 16 residues. The CDR3 sequence: CASSQSRGLSYNEQFF. The CDR3, as DNA: TGCGCCAGCAGCCAAAGTCGTGGACTATCGTACAATGAGCAGTTCTTC.

The V call is TRBV27, the J call TRBJ2-7, with TRBD1 matching over 12 bases. The CDR3 extends over 16 amino acids. CDR1 is MNHEY and CDR2 is SMNVEV in the germline V gene (reference sequence). The V segment lost 3 bases and the J segment 6 bases; nucleotides outside the gene matches: 9. CDR3 sequence (DNA): TGTGCCAGCAGTTTGCTTCCGGGACAGGGGGCTTCCGAGCAGTACTTC. Amino acids: CASSLLPGQGASEQYF.

This clonotype appeared many times. CDR3 sequence (DNA): TGTGCCAGCAGTACTAGCTCGGTCTACAATGAGCAGTTCTTC. Translation: CASSTSSVYNEQFF. The chain joins TRBV6-2 or TRBV6-3 to TRBJ2-1; tentatively, D is TRBD2 (6 bases). Trimming took 5 bases from V and 3 from J, leaving 11 bases between them. The CDR3 is 14 residues long. Germline-derived CDR1 and CDR2 are MNHEY and SVGEGT.

The J gene is TRBJ2-7, the V gene TRBV4-3; D gene unclear. Germline CDR1 is LGHNA and CDR2 is YSLEER. V shed 0 bases and J shed 0 bases, with 9 bases lying between them. The CDR3 runs 15 residues. The CDR3, as DNA: TGCGCCAGCAGCCAAGAGAAAGCTAGCTCCTACGAGCAGTACTTC. This gives the protein CASSQEKASSYEQYF.

The chain joins TRBV11-3 to TRBJ2-7, with TRBD2 matching 9 bases. The DNA end favors TRBJ2-1, so the J call may be wrong. Germline V lookup: CDR1 SGHNT, CDR2 YENEEA. This CDR3 contains 17 residues. The CDR3 sequence: CASSLYPGGSGSDEQFF. The CDR3 DNA reads as TGTGCCAGCAGCTTATACCCCGGGGGTAGCGGGAGTGACGAGCAGTTCTTC.

The rearrangement links TRBV14 to TRBJ2-7; D gene uncertain. CDR1 and CDR2 (germline): SGHDN, FVKESK. The CDR3 length is 13 residues. The germline V and J ends were trimmed by 3 bases and 5 bases, with 11 bases remaining between them. DNA of the CDR3: TGTGCCAGCAGCCAGGCTCCCCACCACGAGCAGTACTTC. Its protein product is CASSQAPHHEQYF.

This clonotype was seen many times. The chain has TRBV20-1 and TRBJ2-1, with a weak D call TRBD2 (5 bases). The CDR3 contains 14 residues. Germline V CDR1 and CDR2: DFQATT, SNEGSKA (reference sequence). Between the trimmed V and J ends, which lost 6 bases and 7 bases, there was a span of 19 bases. The CDR3 region is CSAFDSVRGNEQFF. As DNA, the CDR3 is TGCAGTGCCTTCGACTCCGTAAGAGGGAATGAGCAGTTCTTC.

The sample holds a few counts of this clonotype. V usage is TRBV6-2 or TRBV6-3 and J usage is TRBJ1-3; no clear D. Germline V gives CDR1 MNHEY, CDR2 SVGEGT. V was trimmed by 5 bases and J by 0 bases, leaving 14 bases between them. The CDR3 extends over 16 amino acids. CDR3 coding DNA: TGTGCCAGCAGTCACCGGAGGACTGACTCTGGAAACACCATATATTTT. Protein product: CASSHRRTDSGNTIYF.

This clonotype occurred a few times. The chain is built from TRBV25-1 and TRBJ1-5; TRBD1 is a possible D gene (5 bases). V was cut by 3 bases and J by 3 bases, with 15 bases left in between. The germline V gene encodes CDR1 MGHDK and CDR2 SYGVNS. The CDR3 spans 16 residues. In DNA form, the CDR3 reads TGTGCCAGCAGTGAGCCTGACAGTGGCCACAATCAGCCCCAGCATTTT. Translation: CASSEPDSGHNQPQHF.

The sample holds many counts of this clonotype. This chain connects TRBV7-9 to TRBJ2-3, with TRBD1 matching 9 bases. The germline gives CDR1 SEHNR, CDR2 FQNEAQ (reference sequence). V lost 5 bases, J lost 6 bases, and 9 bases stayed unmatched. The CDR3 sequence is 15 residues long. The CDR3 spells CASSTPDRGGDTQYF. In nucleotides, the CDR3 is TGTGCCAGCAGCACCCCTGACAGGGGGGGGGATACGCAGTATTTT.